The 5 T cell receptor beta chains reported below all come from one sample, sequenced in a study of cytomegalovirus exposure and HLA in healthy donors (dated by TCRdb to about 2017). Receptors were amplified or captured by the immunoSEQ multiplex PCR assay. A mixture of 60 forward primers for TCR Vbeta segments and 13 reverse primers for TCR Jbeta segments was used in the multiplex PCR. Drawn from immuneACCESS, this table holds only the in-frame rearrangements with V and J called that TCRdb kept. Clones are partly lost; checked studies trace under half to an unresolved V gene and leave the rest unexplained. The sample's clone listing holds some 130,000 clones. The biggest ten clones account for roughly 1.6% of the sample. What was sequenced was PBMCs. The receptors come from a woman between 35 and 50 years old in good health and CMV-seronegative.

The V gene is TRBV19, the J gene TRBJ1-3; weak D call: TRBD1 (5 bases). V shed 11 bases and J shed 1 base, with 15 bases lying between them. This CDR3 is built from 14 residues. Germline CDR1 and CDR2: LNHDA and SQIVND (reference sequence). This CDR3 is CASKTRASGNTIYF. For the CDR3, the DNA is TGTGCCTCCAAAACCAGGGCTTCTGGAAACACCATATATTTT.

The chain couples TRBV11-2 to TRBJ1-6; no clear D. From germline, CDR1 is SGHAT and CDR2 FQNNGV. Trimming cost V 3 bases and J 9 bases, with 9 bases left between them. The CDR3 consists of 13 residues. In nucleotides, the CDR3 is TGTGCCAGCAGCTTGGGTGAGGGTTCACCCCTCCACTTT. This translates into CASSLGEGSPLHF.

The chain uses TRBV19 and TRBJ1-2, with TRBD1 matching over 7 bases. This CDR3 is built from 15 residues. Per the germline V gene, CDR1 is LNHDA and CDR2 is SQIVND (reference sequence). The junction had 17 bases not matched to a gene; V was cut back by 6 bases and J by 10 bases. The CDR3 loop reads CASSLITGTDSFYTF. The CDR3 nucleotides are TGTGCCAGTAGCCTAATTACCGGGACAGATTCTTTCTACACCTTC.

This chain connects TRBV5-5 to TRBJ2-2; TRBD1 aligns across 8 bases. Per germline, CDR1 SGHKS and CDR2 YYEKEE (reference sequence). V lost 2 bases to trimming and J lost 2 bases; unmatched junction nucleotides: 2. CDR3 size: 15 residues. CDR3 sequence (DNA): TGTGCCAGCAGCTTCAGGGGGCGAAACACCGGGGAGCTGTTTTTT. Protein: CASSFRGRNTGELFF.

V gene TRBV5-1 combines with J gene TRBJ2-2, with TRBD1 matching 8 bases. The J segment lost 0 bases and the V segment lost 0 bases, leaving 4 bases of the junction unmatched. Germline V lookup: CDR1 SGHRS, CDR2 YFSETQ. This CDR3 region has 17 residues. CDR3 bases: TGCGCCAGCAGCTTGGAGGGGACAGGAGCGAACACCGGGGAGCTGTTTTTT. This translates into CASSLEGTGANTGELFF.